These 13 T cell receptor beta chains were sequenced from one sample in a study of CD8+CD57+ T cells in acquired aplastic anemia. Genomic DNA was employed as the template in profiling TCR beta VDJ and CDR3. One entry per CDR3 protein, called by TCRdb with MiXCR from the reads. The table includes approximately 170,000 distinct CDR3 sequences, approximately 52% detected once. The specimen sequenced was sorted CD4+, CD8+, or CD8+CD57+ T cells (not recorded which) from PBMCs. The receptors stem from a human donor in good health, serving as a control.

This rearrangement joins TRBV10-3 to TRBJ1-2; no reliable D call. The CDR3 contains 15 residues. The V end lost 6 bases, the J end lost 2 bases, and 16 bases lay between the germline ends. Germline CDR1 and CDR2: ENHRY and SYGVKD. Written as DNA, the CDR3 is TGTGCCATCAGCGCCAGTTATGACGCAAACTATGGCTACACCTTC. Translated: CAISASYDANYGYTF.

This chain uses TRBV29-1 with TRBJ2-7, with D uncertain. Trimming removed 7 bases at V and 2 bases at J, with 18 bases between. This CDR3 contains 14 residues. Germline lookup yields CDR1 SQVTM and CDR2 ANQGSEA. This CDR3 is CSALDGISTYEQYF. Here the CDR3 DNA reads TGCAGCGCCCTCGACGGTATCAGCACCTACGAGCAGTACTTC.

This clonotype was picked up one time. A much larger clone differs from this one at a single base, so this may be a read error. V usage is TRBV6-6 and J usage is TRBJ1-4; TRBD1 might be the D (5 bases). This CDR3 comprises 14 residues. From germline, CDR1 is MNHNY and CDR2 SVGAGI (reference sequence). CDR3 sequence: CDSSYRGETEKLFF. CDR3 nucleotides: TGTGACAGCAGTTACAGAGGGGAGACGGAAAAACTGTTTTTT.

The chain uses TRBV19 and TRBJ1-1; D may be TRBD1 (5 bases). The CDR3 contains 15 residues. Germline V gene sequence: CDR1 LNHDA, CDR2 SQIVND (reference sequence). Trimming took 1 base from V and 3 from J, leaving 12 bases between them. CDR3 in DNA: TGTGCCAGTAGTATAGGGGGGGTCGCTTACACTGAAGCTTTCTTT. The encoded protein is CASSIGGVAYTEAFF.

This clonotype appeared many times. The J gene is TRBJ1-2, the V gene TRBV28, with D perhaps matching TRBD1 (6 bases). Germline CDR1 MDHEN, CDR2 SYDVKM. V was clipped by 4 bases and J by 4 bases, with 13 bases between them. This CDR3 has 14 amino acids. The CDR3 region has the DNA TGTGCCAGCAGTTCCCCGGGGGCGCGCTATGGCTACACCTTC. Translating gives CASSSPGARYGYTF.

The gene calls are TRBV19 and TRBJ2-5; D perhaps matches TRBD1 (5 bases). Germline CDR1 reads LNHDA; CDR2 reads SQIVND (reference sequence). Between the trimmed V and J ends, which lost 0 bases and 2 bases, there was a span of 13 bases. There are 16 residues in the CDR3. Here the CDR3 reads CASSIDSGHRQETQYF. In nucleotides, the CDR3 is TGTGCCAGTAGTATAGATTCAGGACACAGGCAAGAGACCCAGTACTTC.

The chain uses TRBV15 and TRBJ1-4; D gene unclear. Germline-derived CDR1 and CDR2 are LNHNV and YYDKDF (reference sequence). Trimming pared 0 bases from V and 7 bases from J, leaving 12 bases between. This CDR3 has 15 residues. The CDR3 DNA is TGTGCCACCAGCAGAGATCGGATTAGGAGTGAAAAACTGTTTTTT. Translated, it gives CATSRDRIRSEKLFF.

Many counts were recorded for this clonotype. V and J are TRBV4-3 and TRBJ1-4, with 7 bases fitting TRBD1. V shed 4 bases, J shed 8 bases, and the junction held 7 bases outside the gene matches. In germline, CDR1 is LGHNA, CDR2 YSLEER. The CDR3 loop spans 14 amino acids. CDR3 in amino acids: CASSRDRAEEKLFF. The CDR3 coding sequence is TGCGCCAGCAGCCGAGACAGGGCTGAAGAAAAACTGTTTTTT.

This clonotype has only a few counts. The chain has TRBV10-3 and TRBJ1-3, with D perhaps TRBD1 (5 bases). This CDR3 contains 14 residues. Germline-derived CDR1 and CDR2 are ENHRY and SYGVKD. V was cut by 1 base and J by 6 bases, with 10 bases left in between. The CDR3 nucleotides read TGTGCCATCAGTGAGTTAGGGACGGCAAACACCATATATTTT. Amino acids: CAISELGTANTIYF.

The table lists this clonotype with many counts. The chain recombines TRBV5-8 with TRBJ1-1; 8 bases agree with TRBD1. Losses at the gene ends were 0 bases for V and 8 bases for J; bases not matched to a gene: 6. CDR1 is SGHTS, CDR2 YDEGEE, per germline. The CDR3 sequence is 14 residues long. The DNA for the CDR3 is TGTGCCAGCAGCTTGGGGTTGCGGGACAGGGAAGCTTTCTTT. The encoded protein is CASSLGLRDREAFF.

This clonotype was detected many times. The chain joins TRBV6-2 or TRBV6-3 to TRBJ1-1; 7 nucleotides match TRBD1. CDR3 length equals 12 residues. CDR1 is MNHEY, CDR2 SVGEGT, per germline. Trimming took 8 bases from V and 6 from J; bases not matched to a gene: 6. This CDR3 is CASQGGFSEAFF. The DNA for the CDR3 is TGTGCCAGCCAGGGGGGTTTCTCTGAAGCTTTCTTT.

The rearrangement joins TRBV7-6 to TRBJ1-6, with TRBD1 identical over 8 bases. The junction had 8 bases not matched to a gene; V was cut back by 3 bases and J by 7 bases. CDR1 SGHVS and CDR2 FNYEAQ come from the germline V gene. The CDR3 is 16 residues long. The CDR3 loop is CASSFFVGQENSPLHF. In nucleotides, the CDR3 is TGTGCCAGCAGCTTTTTCGTGGGACAGGAGAATTCACCCCTCCACTTT.

Ten or more counts support this clonotype. The gene calls are TRBV6-1 and TRBJ1-2, with a weak D call TRBD1 (6 bases). The CDR3 sequence is 14 residues long. Germline CDR1 reads MNHNS; CDR2 reads SASEGT. V was cut by 8 bases and J by 6 bases, with 19 bases left in between. The CDR3 DNA follows: TGTGCCAGCGAGAACGTTGTCAGGGGTGATGGCTACACCTTC. Its translation is CASENVVRGDGYTF.